A single sample gave rise to the 22 T cell receptor beta chains below, sequenced in a study of blood T cell repertoires in COVID-19. Method: immunoSEQ multiplex PCR; TCRdb's copy keeps in-frame clones and lacks some. There are 230,000 or so clones in the sample; 84% occur only once, and 4.4% lies in the top ten. The material sequenced was peripheral blood. These receptors were obtained from a middle-aged man with active or convalescent COVID-19.

The J gene is TRBJ1-6, the V gene TRBV4-1, with D possibly matching TRBD1 (6 bases). The germline gives CDR1 MGHRA, CDR2 YSYEKL. This CDR3 has 16 residues. The ends were cut back, 2 bases at V and 6 bases at J, with 14 bases in the middle. In DNA, the CDR3 is TGCGCCAGCAGCCAAAAGAGGACAGCTCCTAATTCACCCCTCCACTTT. Its translation: CASSQKRTAPNSPLHF.

The chain couples TRBV18 to TRBJ2-5; 7 bases map to TRBD1. With V trimmed by 2 bases and J by 2 bases, 5 bases remained unmatched. Germline V lookup: CDR1 KGHSH, CDR2 LQKENI. This CDR3 contains 15 residues. CDR3 region: CASSPRGGLQETQYF. In nucleotides, the CDR3 is TGTGCCAGCTCACCAAGAGGGGGCCTACAAGAGACCCAGTACTTC.

In this sample, this clone turned up many times. The CDR3 protein is CATSTLAGEEQYF. DNA for the CDR3: TGTGCCACCAGCACTCTAGCGGGTGAAGAGCAGTACTTC. The rearrangement links TRBV15 to TRBJ2-7; 8 bases are shared with TRBD2. Per germline, CDR1 LNHNV and CDR2 YYDKDF (reference sequence). With V trimmed by 4 bases and J by 7 bases, 6 bases remained unmatched. The CDR3 length is 13 residues. Full variable domain (missing parts from reference TRBV15 and TRBJ2-7): DAMVIQNPRYQVTQFGKPVTLSCSQTLNHNVMYWYQQKSSQAPKLLFHYYDKDFNNEADTPDNFQSRRPNTSFCFLDIRSPGLGDTAMYLCATSTLAGEEQYFGPGTRLTVT.

The V and J genes are TRBV28 and TRBJ1-1; no reliable D call. Trimming pared 3 bases from V and 4 bases from J, leaving 12 bases between. CDR1 and CDR2 (germline): MDHEN, SYDVKM. The length of the CDR3 is 14 residues. For the CDR3, the DNA is TGTGCCAGCAGTTTCTTAAGGGAGGCCACTGAAGCTTTCTTT. As protein: CASSFLREATEAFF.

The chain carries TRBV28 and TRBJ2-5; 10 nucleotides match TRBD2. The J segment lost 4 bases and the V segment lost 6 bases, leaving 5 bases of the junction unmatched. Germline values: CDR1 MDHEN, CDR2 SYDVKM. This CDR3 spans 14 amino acids. This chain's CDR3 is CASRLAGDGETQYF. In DNA form, the CDR3 reads TGTGCCAGCAGGCTAGCGGGGGATGGAGAGACCCAGTACTTC.

The chain combines TRBV29-1 with TRBJ2-1; 11 bases line up with TRBD1. The CDR3 consists of 16 residues. Germline assignment: CDR1 SQVTM and CDR2 ANQGSEA. The trim removed 1 base at V and 4 bases at J, leaving 6 bases unmatched. The CDR3 DNA reads as TGCAGCGTTGAAGGGTCCGGGACAGGGGGTTACAATGAGCAGTTCTTC. Protein: CSVEGSGTGGYNEQFF.

This chain joins TRBV7-3 and TRBJ2-7, with D possibly being TRBD2 (8 bases). V lost 5 bases, J lost 5 bases, and 16 bases lay in between. Germline CDR1 SGHTA, CDR2 FQGTGA. The CDR3 has 14 amino acids. In DNA form, the CDR3 reads TGTGCCAGCAGCCCGGGAGGGGGCGACGACGAGCAGTACTTC. Translating it yields CASSPGGGDDEQYF.

The chain has TRBV7-8 and TRBJ1-1; 9 bases are a match to TRBD1. The CDR3 totals 14 residues. CDR1 and CDR2 from the germline V gene are SGHVS and FQNEAQ. The J segment lost 4 bases and the V segment lost 10 bases, leaving 10 bases of the junction unmatched. CDR3 DNA sequence: TGTGCCACCTCAACAGGGGGCAGGGGCACTGAAGCTTTCTTT. It is translated as CATSTGGRGTEAFF.

The V gene is TRBV28, the J gene TRBJ1-2; D ambiguous. This CDR3 is 13 amino acids long. V lost 1 base, J lost 0 bases, and 3 bases lay in between. Germline CDR1 MDHEN, CDR2 SYDVKM. Here the CDR3 reads CASSLSANYGYTF. Written as DNA, the CDR3 is TGTGCCAGCAGTTTATCTGCTAACTATGGCTACACCTTC.

The chain employs TRBV2 and TRBJ1-1, with 7 bases fitting TRBD1. Trimming cost V 5 bases and J 4 bases; bases outside gene matches: 10. The CDR3 spans 15 residues. Germline CDR1 SNHLY, CDR2 FYNNEI. CDR3 amino acids: CASSYHKGGGTEAFF. The CDR3, as DNA: TGTGCCAGCAGTTACCACAAAGGGGGCGGCACTGAAGCTTTCTTT.

The V and J genes are TRBV5-8 and TRBJ1-5; perhaps TRBD1 as D (6 bases). This CDR3 has 17 residues. V gave up 1 base and J gave up 5 bases, with 19 bases separating them. CDR1 is SGHTS and CDR2 is YDEGEE in the germline V gene. The CDR3 loop reads CASSLMMSRGDHQPQHF. For the CDR3, the DNA is TGTGCCAGCAGCTTGATGATGTCCAGGGGTGACCATCAGCCCCAGCATTTT.

CDR3 nucleotides: TGTGCCTGGAGTCCTAGCGGGGGCGCCCCGGACGAGCAGTACTTC. Protein: CAWSPSGGAPDEQYF. The gene calls are TRBV30 and TRBJ2-7; 10 bases line up with TRBD2. The V gene's germline CDR1 is GTSNPN and CDR2 SVGIG (reference sequence). The trim removed 2 bases at V and 5 bases at J, leaving 9 bases unmatched. The CDR3 length is 15 residues.

The chain uses TRBV28 and TRBJ2-7; TRBD1 aligns across 8 bases. Germline V lookup: CDR1 MDHEN, CDR2 SYDVKM. Trimming at V came to 6 bases and at J to 3 bases, leaving 13 bases not matched to a gene. The CDR3 runs 16 residues. The CDR3 protein is CASRSLLGQGLYEQYF. In nucleotides, the CDR3 is TGTGCCAGCAGATCCCTCCTCGGACAGGGCCTCTACGAGCAGTACTTC.

The J gene is TRBJ1-3, the V gene TRBV19; TRBD1 agrees at 12 bases. V gave up 4 bases and J gave up 1 base; unmatched junction bases: 5. Per germline, CDR1 LNHDA and CDR2 SQIVND (reference sequence). The CDR3 runs 17 residues. The CDR3 region has the DNA TGTGCCAGTAGTAGCCTGGGACAGGGGGCTTCTGGAAACACCATATATTTT. It yields the protein CASSSLGQGASGNTIYF.

The chain recombines TRBV7-2 with TRBJ1-1; tentative D call: TRBD1 (6 bases). Trimming took off 4 bases at V and 6 bases at J, with 18 bases between the two ends. CDR3 length equals 15 residues. The germline V gene has CDR1 SGHTA and CDR2 FQGNSA. In nucleotides, the CDR3 is TGTGCCAGCAGCTCCTACAGGGCCGGTTCTTCTGAAGCTTTCTTT. The encoded protein is CASSSYRAGSSEAFF.

This chain joins TRBV7-8 and TRBJ1-4; D gene uncertain. The V end was cut by 3 bases, the J end by 4 bases, with 12 bases between. Germline V CDR1 and CDR2: SGHVS, FQNEAQ. This CDR3 is 15 amino acids long. The CDR3 reads CASSFSTDNNEKLFF. CDR3 in DNA: TGTGCCAGCAGCTTCAGCACAGACAATAATGAAAAACTGTTTTTT.

This CDR3 reads CASSERRAGAGELFF. In DNA form, the CDR3 reads TGTGCCAGCAGTGAACGGAGGGCGGGGGCCGGGGAGCTGTTTTTT. The genes are TRBV2 and TRBJ2-2; the match to TRBD2 covers 7 bases. Germline V gene lookup returns CDR1 SNHLY and CDR2 FYNNEI. The CDR3 is made up of 15 amino acids. Germline trimming cut 2 bases from V and 6 bases from J; bases unmatched to any gene: 6.

The CDR3 DNA is TGTGCCAGCAGCCTATCGGGGGGGATTCGAGATACGCAGTATTTT. The encoded protein is CASSLSGGIRDTQYF. This rearrangement joins TRBV7-2 to TRBJ2-3; 8 nucleotides line up with TRBD2. Germline loops: CDR1 SGHTA, CDR2 FQGNSA. CDR3 size: 15 residues. V dropped 5 bases and J dropped 5; count of bases not matched to a gene: 9. Full variable domain (outside the CDR3, taken from reference TRBV7-2 and TRBJ2-3): GAGVSQSPSNKVTEKGKDVELRCDPISGHTALYWYRQSLGQGLEFLIYFQGNSAPDKSGLPSDRFSAERTGGSVSTLTIQRTQQEDSAVYLCASSLSGGIRDTQYFGPGTRLTVL.

The chain combines TRBV5-1 with TRBJ2-5; 10 nucleotides align to TRBD1. The germline V gene encodes CDR1 SGHRS and CDR2 YFSETQ. V lost 2 bases, J lost 4 bases, and 2 bases stayed unmatched. This CDR3 has 14 amino acids. CDR3 nucleotides: TGCGCCAGCAGCTTTTGGACAGGGGGAGAGACCCAGTACTTC. Translating it yields CASSFWTGGETQYF.

This rearrangement joins TRBV7-2 to TRBJ2-1, with 12 bases matching TRBD2. The CDR3 is 17 amino acids. Germline-derived CDR1 and CDR2 are SGHTA and FQGNSA. V lost 3 bases to trimming and J lost 3 bases; unmatched junction nucleotides: 6. The CDR3 reads CASSFGLAGGHYNEQFF. The CDR3 DNA sequence: TGTGCCAGCAGCTTCGGGCTAGCGGGGGGGCACTACAATGAGCAGTTCTTC.

The sample holds many counts of this clone. This chain connects TRBV6-2 or TRBV6-3 to TRBJ1-6; 8 bases align to TRBD1. The junction had 10 bases not matched to a gene; V was cut back by 0 bases and J by 0 bases. The CDR3 is 20 residues long. Germline loops: CDR1 MNHEY, CDR2 SVGEGT. In DNA form, the CDR3 reads TGTGCCAGCAGTTACTCTCCCGACAGGGGTGGAAGCTCCTATAATTCACCCCTCCACTTT. It codes for CASSYSPDRGGSSYNSPLHF.

V usage is TRBV5-4 and J usage is TRBJ2-3; weak D call: TRBD2 (5 bases). V was trimmed by 4 bases and J by 4 bases, leaving 13 bases between them. Germline values: CDR1 SGHNT, CDR2 YYREEE (reference sequence). The CDR3 is 14 amino acids. Here the CDR3 reads CASSRGSYPDTQYF. CDR3 nucleotide sequence: TGTGCCAGCAGCCGGGGTTCCTACCCAGATACGCAGTATTTT.